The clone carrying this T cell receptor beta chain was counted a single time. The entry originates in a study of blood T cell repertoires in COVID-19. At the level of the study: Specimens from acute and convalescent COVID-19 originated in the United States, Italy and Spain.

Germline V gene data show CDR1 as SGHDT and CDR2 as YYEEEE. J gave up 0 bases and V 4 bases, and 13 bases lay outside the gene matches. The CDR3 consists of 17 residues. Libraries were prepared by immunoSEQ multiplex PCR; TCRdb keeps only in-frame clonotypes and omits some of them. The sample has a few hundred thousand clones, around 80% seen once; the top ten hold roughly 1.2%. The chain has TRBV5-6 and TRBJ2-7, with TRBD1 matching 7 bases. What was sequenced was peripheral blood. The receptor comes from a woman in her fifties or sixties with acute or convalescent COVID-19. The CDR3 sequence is CASSIGIDRVSSYEQYV. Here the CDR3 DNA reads TGTGCCAGCAGCATAGGGATAGACAGGGTGAGCTCCTACGAGCAGTACGTC.